Each of the 6 T cell receptor beta chains below was sequenced from the same sample in a study of blood T cell repertoires in COVID-19. TCRdb's table, derived via immunoSEQ multiplex PCR, lists solely in-frame clones and lacks some. Counted here are about 130,000 clones, more than 80% occurring once; the ten biggest clones make up around 4.1%. The sample consisted of peripheral blood. Receptor source: a human donor in a cohort sampled during active COVID-19.

The rearrangement joins TRBV11-1 to TRBJ2-7; perhaps TRBD2 as D (5 bases). The CDR3 runs to 13 residues. Germline-derived CDR1 and CDR2 are SGHAT and FQDESV (reference sequence). This chain's CDR3 is CASRDLSSYEQYF. The CDR3 DNA reads as TGTGCTTCTCGGGATCTTAGCTCCTACGAGCAGTACTTC.

V usage is TRBV2 and J usage is TRBJ2-7; D not resolved. V was shortened by 5 bases and J by 0 bases, with 8 bases between the two germline ends. CDR1 is SNHLY and CDR2 is FYNNEI in the germline V gene. The CDR3 runs 13 residues. The CDR3 reads CASSTVSSYEQYV. CDR3 coding DNA: TGTGCCAGCAGTACTGTAAGCTCCTACGAGCAGTACGTC.

The genes are TRBV2 and TRBJ1-1; D is unresolved. V was clipped by 4 bases and J by 5 bases, with 14 bases between them. The CDR3 covers 14 residues. Germline V CDR1 and CDR2: SNHLY, FYNNEI. This chain's CDR3 is CASSVIPGWTEAFF. CDR3 sequence (DNA): TGTGCCAGCAGTGTTATACCGGGGTGGACTGAAGCTTTCTTT.

The chain links TRBV7-2 to TRBJ1-3; 7 positions agree with TRBD1. V shed 8 bases, J shed 4 bases, and the junction held 8 bases outside the gene matches. The germline V gene has CDR1 SGHTA and CDR2 FQGNSA. This CDR3 is 14 amino acids long. The CDR3 is CASSEQGRGNTIYF. CDR3 nucleotides: TGTGCCAGCTCCGAACAGGGGAGAGGAAACACCATATATTTT. Filled out from reference TRBV7-2 and TRBJ1-3, the complete variable domain reads GAGVSQSPSNKVTEKGKDVELRCDPISGHTALYWYRQSLGQGLEFLIYFQGNSAPDKSGLPSDRFSAERTGGSVSTLTIQRTQQEDSAVYLCASSEQGRGNTIYFGEGSWLTVV.

This chain joins TRBV4-3 and TRBJ2-3; 11 bases are a match to TRBD2. CDR1 is LGHNA, CDR2 YSLEER, per germline. CDR3 length equals 14 residues. The J segment lost 2 bases and the V segment lost 6 bases, leaving 1 base of the junction unmatched. The CDR3 sequence is CASSSGGDTDTQYF. Written as DNA, the CDR3 is TGCGCCAGCAGTAGCGGGGGGGACACAGATACGCAGTATTTT.

The rearrangement joins TRBV5-1 to TRBJ2-1; 7 nucleotides match TRBD2. The V gene end was trimmed by 0 bases and the J gene end by 0 bases; junction bases not matched to a gene: 3. The CDR3 consists of 16 residues. Per the germline V gene, CDR1 is SGHRS and CDR2 is YFSETQ. CDR3 bases: TGCGCCAGCAGCTTGGCGGGCGGGAGCTCCTACAATGAGCAGTTCTTC. Translation gives CASSLAGGSSYNEQFF.